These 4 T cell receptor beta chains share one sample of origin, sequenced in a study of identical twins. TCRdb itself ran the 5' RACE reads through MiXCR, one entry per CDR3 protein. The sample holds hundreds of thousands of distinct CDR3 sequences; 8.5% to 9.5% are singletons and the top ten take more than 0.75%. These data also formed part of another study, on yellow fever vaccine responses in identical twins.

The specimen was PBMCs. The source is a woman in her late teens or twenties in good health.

The chain's CDR3 is CASSFGAQEQFF. For the CDR3, the DNA is TGTGCCAGTAGTTTCGGAGCCCAGGAGCAGTTCTTC. This chain uses TRBV19 with TRBJ2-1, with no clear D. This CDR3 has 12 amino acids. Trimming removed 5 bases from V and 10 bases from J, with 12 bases in between. In germline, CDR1 is LNHDA, CDR2 SQIVND (reference sequence).

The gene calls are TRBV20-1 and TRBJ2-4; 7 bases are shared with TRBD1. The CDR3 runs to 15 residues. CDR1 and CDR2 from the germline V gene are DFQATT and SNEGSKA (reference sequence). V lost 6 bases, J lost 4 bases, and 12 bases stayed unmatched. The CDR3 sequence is CSAEDRQGLKNIQYF. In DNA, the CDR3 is TGCAGTGCGGAAGACCGACAGGGTTTGAAAAACATTCAGTACTTC.

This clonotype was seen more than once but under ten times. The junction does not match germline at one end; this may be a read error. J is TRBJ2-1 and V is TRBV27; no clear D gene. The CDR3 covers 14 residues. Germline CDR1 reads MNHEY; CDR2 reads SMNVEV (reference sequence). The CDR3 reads CASSLAPRFSPPYF. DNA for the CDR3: TGTGCCAGCAGTTTAGCTCCCAGGTTTTCCCCCCCATACTTC.

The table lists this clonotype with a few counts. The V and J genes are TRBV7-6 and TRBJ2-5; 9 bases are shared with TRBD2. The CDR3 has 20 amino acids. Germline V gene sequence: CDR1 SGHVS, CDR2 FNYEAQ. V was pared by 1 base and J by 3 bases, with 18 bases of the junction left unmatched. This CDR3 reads CASSLGLAGLSGVFEETQYF. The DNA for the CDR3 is TGTGCCAGCAGCTTAGGTCTAGCGGGACTCTCCGGGGTCTTTGAAGAGACCCAGTACTTC. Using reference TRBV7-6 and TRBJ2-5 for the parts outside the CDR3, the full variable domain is GAGVSQSPRYKVTKRGQDVALRCDPISGHVSLYWYRQALGQGPEFLTYFNYEAQQDKSGLPNDRFSAERPEGSISTLTIQRTEQRDSAMYRCASSLGLAGLSGVFEETQYFGPGTRLLVL.